These T cell receptor beta chains were read from a single sample in a study of T cells of healthy individuals. TCRdb used MiXCR to reprocess the 5' RACE reads, holding one entry per CDR3 protein. The table lists 90,000 to 100,000 distinct CDR3 sequences, approximately 18% of them singletons. All receptors come from a human donor in good health. The CDR3 runs from the conserved cysteine through the conserved F or W. The D gene is left open where the match is weak. Clone size appears in some rows only: once, few, many, or a class for an expanded clone.

cdr3_length	d_call	clone_size	j_call	v_call	cdr3_nt	cdr3_aa
14	NA	many	TRBJ1-5	TRBV6-5	TGTGCCAGCAGTCAGGACGGTAGCAATCAGCCCCAGCATTTT	CASSQDGSNQPQHF
16	NA	NA	TRBJ1-1	TRBV15	TGTGCCACCAGCAGAGATTATGGCAGGGGGAACACTGAAGCTTTCTTT	CATSRDYGRGNTEAFF
13	TRBD1	NA	TRBJ1-1	TRBV28	TGTGCCAGCACCCGGACAGGGCGGATTGAAGCTTTCTTT	CASTRTGRIEAFF
14	TRBD1	few	TRBJ2-2	TRBV7-6	TGTGCCAGCAGCTCGGGACAGGGGGCCGGGGAGCTGTTTTTT	CASSSGQGAGELFF
15	NA	many	TRBJ1-5	TRBV12-3/TRBV12-4	TGTGCCAGCAGTCGAAATACAGGAACTATGGGGCCCCAGCATTTT	CASSRNTGTMGPQHF
15	TRBD2	many	TRBJ2-3	TRBV7-3	TGTGCCAGCAGCTCAATCGGGGGGGCGACAGATACGCAGTATTTT	CASSSIGGATDTQYF
14	NA	few	TRBJ1-1	TRBV13	TGTGCCAGCAGCTTGAGGGGCTGGAACACTGAAGCTTTCTTT	CASSLRGWNTEAFF
13	NA	few	TRBJ2-7	TRBV6-5	TGTGCCAGCAGGCGGGGAAAGGACCACGAGCAGTACTTC	CASRRGKDHEQYF
14	NA	many	TRBJ1-6	TRBV14	TGTGCCAGCAGCCAAGAGCTCTATAATTCACCCCTCCACTTT	CASSQELYNSPLHF
16	NA	NA	TRBJ1-5	TRBV29-1	TGCAGCGCGCGCCTCGTGGGCTCCGGTAGCAATCAGCCCCAGCATTTT	CSARLVGSGSNQPQHF
14	NA	few	TRBJ2-7	TRBV28	TGTGCCAGCACTAATACCCGGGACACGAGGGAGCAGTACTTC	CASTNTRDTREQYF
17	TRBD2	NA	TRBJ2-1	TRBV4-2	TGTGCCAGCAGCCAAGATGTAGCGGGAGGGCCTCGCAATGAGCAGTTCTTC	CASSQDVAGGPRNEQFF
13	NA	few	TRBJ2-3	TRBV20-1	TGCAGTGCCGCGACAGGGAGGACAGATACGCAGTATTTT	CSAATGRTDTQYF
13	NA	few	TRBJ1-5	TRBV29-1	TGCAGCGTTGACGAGGGGGTGGGTCAGCCCCAGCATTTT	CSVDEGVGQPQHF
14	NA	many	TRBJ2-1	TRBV18	TGTGCCAGCTCACTAGAATCACAGGGGAGGGAGCAGTTCTTC	CASSLESQGREQFF
16	NA	many	TRBJ1-6	TRBV7-2	TGTGCCAGCAGCCCCCGAGGGGGACGGCATAATTCACCCCTCCACTTT	CASSPRGGRHNSPLHF
18	TRBD2	NA	TRBJ2-7	TRBV28	TGTGCCAGCAGTCGACCGCGGGCTAGCGGGAGGACCACCTACGAGCAGTACTTC	CASSRPRASGRTTYEQYF
17	NA	many	TRBJ2-2	TRBV29-1	TGCAGCGTTGATCTCTTAGAGGGAGGACGGCGACCCGGGGAGCTGTTTTTT	CSVDLLEGGRRPGELFF
17	TRBD1	many	TRBJ1-4	TRBV10-3	TGTGCCATCAGTGAGTCGAGCCTGACAGGGGTTGGAGAAAAACTGTTTTTT	CAISESSLTGVGEKLFF
14	NA	NA	TRBJ2-3	TRBV7-3	TGTGCCAGCAGCCCCTCCGTGAGCGGATCGAGGAGCTATTTT	CASSPSVSGSRSYF